This T cell receptor beta chain was sequenced during a study of T cells in Graves' hyperthyroidism and ophthalmopathy. Findings and caveats of the study: The blood repertoire included most of the expanded thyroid clonotypes above 0.001.

This clonotype came up a few times. The antigen remains undetermined. Trimming stripped 1 base from V and 5 bases from J, with 11 bases between. Germline CDR1 is MGHRA and CDR2 is YSYEKL. CDR3 length equals 14 residues. TCR beta CDR3 regions were amplified from RNA. During a first-round RT-PCR of the TCR CDR3, the HTBI primer set was used. MiXCR, run by TCRdb on the multiplex PCR reads, gives a single entry per CDR3 protein. The repertoire holds about 520,000 distinct CDR3 sequences, 24% seen once, with roughly 10% in the top ten. The rearrangement uses TRBV4-1 and TRBJ2-5; no firm D call. Sequenced input: blood. The sequence came from a woman in her 30s with Graves' ophthalmopathy. The CDR3 here is CASSQVEGWETQYF. The CDR3 DNA is TGCGCCAGCAGCCAAGTAGAAGGGTGGGAGACCCAGTACTTC.